The 6 T cell receptor beta chains below come from one sample, sequenced in a study of blood T cell repertoires in COVID-19. Clones were sequenced by immunoSEQ multiplex PCR, and TCRdb holds only the in-frame ones, with some missing. Of fewer than 250,000 clones listed, around 83% were seen once; the top ten hold roughly 24%. Input material: PBMCs or T cells enriched from blood (not recorded which). Receptor source: a woman in her thirties or forties in a cohort exposed to, infected with or recovered from COVID-19 (not recorded which).

V usage is TRBV27 and J usage is TRBJ2-7, with 7 bases identical to TRBD1. J lost 3 bases, V lost 5 bases, and 7 bases had no gene match. The CDR3 spans 14 residues. In germline, CDR1 is MNHEY, CDR2 SMNVEV (reference sequence). The CDR3: CASSQRGLIYEQYF. CDR3 DNA sequence: TGTGCCAGCAGTCAAAGGGGGCTGATCTACGAGCAGTACTTC.

The chain employs TRBV7-2 and TRBJ2-5, with a tentative D call TRBD2 (5 bases). Germline V lookup: CDR1 SGHTA, CDR2 FQGNSA. With 1 base removed from V and 4 bases from J, the gap between germline ends came to 10 bases. The CDR3 loop spans 14 amino acids. CDR3 in DNA: TGTGCCAGCAGCTTAGAACTAGTCGGAGAGACCCAGTACTTC. Its translation: CASSLELVGETQYF. The complete variable domain, with remaining parts taken from reference TRBV7-2 and TRBJ2-5, reads GAGVSQSPSNKVTEKGKDVELRCDPISGHTALYWYRQSLGQGLEFLIYFQGNSAPDKSGLPSDRFSAERTGGSVSTLTIQRTQQEDSAVYLCASSLELVGETQYFGPGTRLLVL.

The rearrangement links TRBV15 to TRBJ2-3, with a tentative D call TRBD1 (6 bases). There are 15 residues in the CDR3. Trimming left V 0 bases short and J 4 bases short, with 11 bases between. Germline V CDR1 and CDR2: LNHNV, YYDKDF (reference sequence). DNA for the CDR3: TGTGCCACCAGCAGAGACAGGGGTTCGGCAGATACGCAGTATTTT. Translating it yields CATSRDRGSADTQYF.

This clone was recorded only once. V and J are TRBV7-2 and TRBJ2-7; TRBD1 might be the D (6 bases). In germline, CDR1 is SGHTA, CDR2 FQGNSA. The CDR3 has 14 amino acids. V dropped 5 bases and J dropped 1 base, with 12 bases sitting between them. The CDR3 sequence: CASSPTGPSYEQYF. The CDR3 bases are TGTGCCAGCAGCCCGACAGGTCCTTCCTACGAGCAGTACTTC.

The V call is TRBV5-6, the J call TRBJ1-2; no firm D call. The length of the CDR3 is 14 residues. Germline V gene sequence: CDR1 SGHDT, CDR2 YYEEEE. The V end lost 0 bases, the J end lost 4 bases, and 10 bases lay between the germline ends. CDR3 coding DNA: TGTGCCAGCAGCTTGGAACGGGAGAGCTATGGCTACACCTTC. Encoded protein: CASSLERESYGYTF.

This chain uses TRBV4-1 with TRBJ1-5, with 9 bases that match TRBD1. The CDR3 spans 15 residues. The germline V gene has CDR1 MGHRA and CDR2 YSYEKL. The trim removed 1 base at V and 5 bases at J, leaving 3 bases unmatched. CDR3 nucleotide sequence: TGCGCCAGCAGCCAAGGGAGGGACAGGGATCAGCCCCAGCATTTT. Translated, it gives CASSQGRDRDQPQHF.